This T cell receptor (beta chain) was identified during a study of blood T cell repertoires in COVID-19. At the level of the study: Samples came from the United States, Italy and Spain, spanning acute and convalescent COVID-19.

Sequencing used immunoSEQ multiplex PCR; TCRdb keeps in-frame clones, though not all of them. The table lists 100,000 to 120,000 clones, less than 85% of them singletons. V was shortened by 2 bases and J by 11 bases, with 7 bases between the two germline ends. CDR3 length: 11 amino acids. The germline gives CDR1 PRHDT, CDR2 FYEKMQ (reference sequence). The V gene is TRBV13, the J gene TRBJ2-4; no firm D call. Material: peripheral blood. This receptor was identified in a woman at least 80 years old with acute or convalescent COVID-19. DNA of the CDR3: TGTGCCAGCAGCTTATCTGTTTTTCAGTACTTC. This codes for CASSLSVFQYF.